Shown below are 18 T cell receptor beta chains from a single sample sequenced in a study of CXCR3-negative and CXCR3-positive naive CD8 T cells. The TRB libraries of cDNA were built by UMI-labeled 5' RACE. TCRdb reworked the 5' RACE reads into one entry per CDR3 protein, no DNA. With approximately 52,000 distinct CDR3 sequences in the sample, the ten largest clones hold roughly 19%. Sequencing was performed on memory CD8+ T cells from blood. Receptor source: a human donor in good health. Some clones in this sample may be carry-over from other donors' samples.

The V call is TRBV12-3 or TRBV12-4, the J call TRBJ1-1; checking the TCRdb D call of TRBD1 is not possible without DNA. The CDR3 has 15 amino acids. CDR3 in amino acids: CASSRWTGGNTEAFF.

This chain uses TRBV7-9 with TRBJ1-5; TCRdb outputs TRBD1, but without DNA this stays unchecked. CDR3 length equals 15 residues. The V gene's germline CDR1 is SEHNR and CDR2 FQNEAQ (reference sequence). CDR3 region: CASSSPRTGDQPQHF.

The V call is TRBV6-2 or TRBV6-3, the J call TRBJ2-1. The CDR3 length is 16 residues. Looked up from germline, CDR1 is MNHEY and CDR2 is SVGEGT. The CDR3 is CASSYSRGDFYNEQFF.

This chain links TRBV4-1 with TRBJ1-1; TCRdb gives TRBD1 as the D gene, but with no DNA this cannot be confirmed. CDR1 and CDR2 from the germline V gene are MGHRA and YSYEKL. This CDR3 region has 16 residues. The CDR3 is CASSQAVGTVNTEAFF.

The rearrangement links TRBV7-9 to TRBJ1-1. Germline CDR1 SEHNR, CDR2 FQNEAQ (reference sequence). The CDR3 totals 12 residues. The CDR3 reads CASSSTDSEAFF.

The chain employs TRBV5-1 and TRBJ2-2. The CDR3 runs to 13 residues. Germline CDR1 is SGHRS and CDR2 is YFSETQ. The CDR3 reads CASSLEGTGELFF.

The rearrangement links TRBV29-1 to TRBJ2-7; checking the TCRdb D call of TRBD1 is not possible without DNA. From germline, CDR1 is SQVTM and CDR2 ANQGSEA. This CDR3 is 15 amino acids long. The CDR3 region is CSVEGTVESSYEQYF.

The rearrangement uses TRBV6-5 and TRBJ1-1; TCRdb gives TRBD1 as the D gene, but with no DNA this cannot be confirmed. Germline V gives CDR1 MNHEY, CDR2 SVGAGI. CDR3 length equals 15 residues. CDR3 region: CASSWDRGMNTEAFF.

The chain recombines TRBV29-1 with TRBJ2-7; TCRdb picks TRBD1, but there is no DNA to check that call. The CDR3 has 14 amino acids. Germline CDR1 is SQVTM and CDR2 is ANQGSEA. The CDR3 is CSVEETGKSYEQYF.

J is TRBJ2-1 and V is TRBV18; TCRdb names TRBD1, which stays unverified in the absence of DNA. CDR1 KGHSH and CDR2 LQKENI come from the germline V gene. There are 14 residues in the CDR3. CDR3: CASSSQGANNEQFF. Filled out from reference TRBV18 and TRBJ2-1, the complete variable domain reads NAGVMQNPRHLVRRRGQEARLRCSPMKGHSHVYWYRQLPEEGLKFMVYLQKENIIDESGMPKERFSAEFPKEGPSILRIQQVVRGDSAAYFCASSSQGANNEQFFGPGTRLTVL.

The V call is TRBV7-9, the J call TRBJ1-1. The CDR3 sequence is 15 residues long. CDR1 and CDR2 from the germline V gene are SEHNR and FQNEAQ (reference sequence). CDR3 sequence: CASSPTYGPNTEAFF.

CDR3 region: CASSGSPTSGTNHGRGQFF. V and J are TRBV10-2 and TRBJ2-1; TCRdb's assignment of TRBD1 cannot be checked, as there is no DNA. CDR1 is WSHSY and CDR2 is SAAADI in the germline V gene. This CDR3 has 19 residues.

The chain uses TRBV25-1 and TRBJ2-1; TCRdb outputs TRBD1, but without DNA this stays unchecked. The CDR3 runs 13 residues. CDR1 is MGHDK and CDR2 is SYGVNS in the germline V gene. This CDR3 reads CASSESLQFNQFF.

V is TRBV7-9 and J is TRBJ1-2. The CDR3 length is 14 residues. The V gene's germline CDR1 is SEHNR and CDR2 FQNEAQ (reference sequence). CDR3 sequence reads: CASSLVLTTFGYTF.

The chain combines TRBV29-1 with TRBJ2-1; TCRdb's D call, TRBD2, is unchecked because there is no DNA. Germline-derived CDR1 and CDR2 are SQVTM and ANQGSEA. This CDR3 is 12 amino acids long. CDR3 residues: CSVELAGNEQFF.

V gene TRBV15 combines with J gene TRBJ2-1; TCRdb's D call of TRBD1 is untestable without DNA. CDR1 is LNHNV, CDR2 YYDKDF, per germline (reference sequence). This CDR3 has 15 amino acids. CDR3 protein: CATSYPPAGINEQFF.

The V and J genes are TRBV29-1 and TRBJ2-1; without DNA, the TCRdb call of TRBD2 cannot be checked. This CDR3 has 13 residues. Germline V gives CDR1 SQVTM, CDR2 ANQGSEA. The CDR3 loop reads CSVGLAGNNQQFF.

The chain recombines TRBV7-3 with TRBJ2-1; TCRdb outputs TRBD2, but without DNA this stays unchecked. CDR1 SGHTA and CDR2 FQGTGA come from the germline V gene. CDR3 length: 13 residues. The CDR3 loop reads CASSLGGRDEQFF.